Below are 16 T cell receptor beta chains sequenced from a single sample in a study of T cells in localized non-small cell lung cancer. Sequenced by immunoSEQ multiplex PCR; TCRdb stores in-frame clones only, minus some. The data show about 70,000 clones, with approximately 87% seen just once and 21% held by the top ten. Specimen: peripheral blood, collected before any cancer treatment. Source of these receptors: a male donor aged 60 or older with stage III squamous cell lung carcinoma.

V gene TRBV15 combines with J gene TRBJ1-3, with 7 bases lining up with TRBD1. The CDR3 extends over 18 amino acids. The ends lost 4 bases at V and 0 bases at J; junction bases unmatched: 12. From germline, CDR1 is LNHNV and CDR2 YYDKDF (reference sequence). The DNA of the CDR3 is TGTGCCACCAGCAACACGCGGACAGGAGTAATCTCTGGAAACACCATATATTTT. Translated, it gives CATSNTRTGVISGNTIYF.

The chain is built from TRBV7-6 and TRBJ2-7; 7 positions match TRBD1. V was clipped by 3 bases and J by 6 bases; unmatched bases: 8. This CDR3 comprises 14 residues. Germline CDR1 SGHVS, CDR2 FNYEAQ. The CDR3 loop reads CASSFVQGISEQYF. CDR3 sequence (DNA): TGTGCCAGCAGCTTCGTACAGGGGATTAGCGAGCAGTACTTC.

The rearrangement joins TRBV19 to TRBJ1-2; D uncertain. Trimming stripped 3 bases from V and 1 base from J, with 12 bases between. Germline CDR1 reads LNHDA; CDR2 reads SQIVND (reference sequence). The CDR3 has 15 residues. The CDR3 DNA reads TGTGCCAGTAGTATGGCGGGCAGCTTTAACTATGGCTACACCTTC. Translation: CASSMAGSFNYGYTF.

The CDR3 reads CAWSVLRTGGHGYTF. As DNA, the CDR3 is TGTGCCTGGAGTGTACTACGGACAGGGGGCCATGGCTACACCTTC. This sequence joins TRBV30 and TRBJ1-2; 11 bases are a match to TRBD1. The CDR3 extends over 15 amino acids. Germline V gene sequence: CDR1 GTSNPN, CDR2 SVGIG (reference sequence). Trimming at V came to 0 bases and at J to 6 bases, leaving 6 bases not matched to a gene.

V is TRBV5-1 and J is TRBJ1-4; D may be TRBD1 (6 bases). From germline, CDR1 is SGHRS and CDR2 YFSETQ. Trimming took 5 bases from V and 5 from J, leaving 16 bases between them. The CDR3 consists of 15 residues. The CDR3 is CASRPLGGSNEKLFF. The CDR3 bases are TGCGCCAGCAGACCTCTGGGGGGCTCCAATGAAAAACTGTTTTTT.

This clone is a singleton in its sample. The chain combines TRBV10-3 with TRBJ2-1; 8 bases agree with TRBD2. CDR3 size: 15 residues. Germline CDR1 is ENHRY and CDR2 is SYGVKD. The V gene end was trimmed by 3 bases and the J gene end by 4 bases; junction bases not matched to a gene: 5. CDR3 nucleotides: TGTGCCATCAGTGACCCGGGGGGGGGATACAATGAGCAGTTCTTC. The encoded protein is CAISDPGGGYNEQFF.

CDR3 amino acids: CASSPGNLYNSPLHF. DNA of the CDR3: TGTGCCAGCAGTCCAGGGAACCTCTATAATTCACCCCTCCACTTT. This chain connects TRBV28 to TRBJ1-6, with D perhaps TRBD1 (5 bases). The CDR3 has 15 amino acids. V was trimmed by 5 bases and J by 3 bases, leaving 11 bases between them. Germline V gene lookup returns CDR1 MDHEN and CDR2 SYDVKM.

This chain joins TRBV7-3 and TRBJ2-3; D is uncertain. Trimming removed 0 bases from V and 0 bases from J, with 7 bases in between. The CDR3 totals 15 residues. Germline CDR1 is SGHTA and CDR2 is FQGTGA. CDR3 sequence: CASSLTTASTDTQYF. In nucleotides, the CDR3 is TGTGCCAGCAGCTTAACTACAGCTAGCACAGATACGCAGTATTTT. Based on the CDR3 plus reference TRBV7-3 and TRBJ2-3, the full variable domain is GAGVSQTPSNKVTEKGKYVELRCDPISGHTALYWYRQSLGQGPEFLIYFQGTGAADDSGLPNDRFFAVRPEGSVSTLKIQRTERGDSAVYLCASSLTTASTDTQYFGPGTRLTVL.

The V and J genes are TRBV7-2 and TRBJ2-7; D call uncertain. Between the trimmed V and J ends, which lost 5 bases and 0 bases, there was a span of 23 bases. Germline V gives CDR1 SGHTA, CDR2 FQGNSA. The CDR3 loop spans 18 amino acids. In DNA form, the CDR3 reads TGTGCCAGCAGCGTAATTTCTGCCTTTGGGGTCCTCTCCTACGAGCAGTACTTC. It translates to CASSVISAFGVLSYEQYF. The full variable domain, in which reference TRBV7-2 and TRBJ2-7 provide the parts outside the CDR3, is GAGVSQSPSNKVTEKGKDVELRCDPISGHTALYWYRQSLGQGLEFLIYFQGNSAPDKSGLPSDRFSAERTGGSVSTLTIQRTQQEDSAVYLCASSVISAFGVLSYEQYFGPGTRLTVT.

The rearrangement joins TRBV6-1 to TRBJ1-4; no reliable D call. The ends were cut back, 6 bases at V and 3 bases at J, with 14 bases in the middle. Germline CDR1 MNHNS, CDR2 SASEGT. CDR3 length equals 15 residues. Here the CDR3 reads CASRGQKTANEKLFF. The CDR3 bases are TGTGCCAGCAGAGGCCAGAAAACCGCTAATGAAAAACTGTTTTTT.

The chain has TRBV5-6 and TRBJ1-3, with D hard to call. Germline CDR1 SGHDT, CDR2 YYEEEE. Trimming removed 0 bases from V and 2 bases from J, with 6 bases in between. The CDR3 covers 14 residues. DNA for the CDR3: TGTGCCAGCAGCTTGGGACTCGCTGGAAACACCATATATTTT. Translated, it gives CASSLGLAGNTIYF.

The CDR3 here is CASSRTGGYSYEQYV. The CDR3 nucleotides are TGTGCCAGCAGCCGGACAGGGGGATATTCCTACGAGCAGTACGTC. V gene TRBV27 combines with J gene TRBJ2-7, with TRBD1 matching over 10 bases. CDR3 size: 15 residues. Germline CDR1 is MNHEY and CDR2 is SMNVEV (reference sequence). V shed 6 bases, J shed 1 base, and the junction held 6 bases outside the gene matches.

This CDR3 is CASSFRQGGSPLHF. CDR3 nucleotide sequence: TGTGCCAGCAGTTTTCGACAGGGAGGATCACCCCTCCACTTT. J is TRBJ1-6 and V is TRBV27, with 7 bases matching TRBD1. Germline-derived CDR1 and CDR2 are MNHEY and SMNVEV (reference sequence). The CDR3 contains 14 residues. V lost 3 bases, J lost 10 bases, and 6 bases stayed unmatched.

The CDR3 nucleotides read TGTGCCAGCAGTGTAGGGCGTTCTGGAAACACCATATATTTT. Its translation is CASSVGRSGNTIYF. The chain joins TRBV6-1 to TRBJ1-3, with D unresolved. The germline CDR1 and CDR2 sequences are MNHNS and SASEGT. CDR3 length: 14 amino acids. The ends were cut back, 4 bases at V and 1 base at J, with 8 bases in the middle.

CDR3 loop: CASSPGQANTEAFF. The DNA for the CDR3 is TGTGCCAGCTCGCCGGGACAGGCGAACACTGAAGCTTTCTTT. The rearrangement links TRBV18 to TRBJ1-1, with TRBD1 matching 8 bases. Germline CDR1 KGHSH, CDR2 LQKENI. This CDR3 is built from 14 residues. V was clipped by 6 bases and J by 1 base; unmatched bases: 4.

In its sample, this clone was seen once. DNA of the CDR3: TGCGCCAGCAGTGCAAAGGGCTCTGGAAACACCATATATTTT. Its protein is CASSAKGSGNTIYF. V gene TRBV10-2 combines with J gene TRBJ1-3; no firm D call. V lost 4 bases and J lost 0, with 7 bases in between. The CDR3 runs to 14 residues. Germline V gene data show CDR1 as WSHSY and CDR2 as SAAADI.